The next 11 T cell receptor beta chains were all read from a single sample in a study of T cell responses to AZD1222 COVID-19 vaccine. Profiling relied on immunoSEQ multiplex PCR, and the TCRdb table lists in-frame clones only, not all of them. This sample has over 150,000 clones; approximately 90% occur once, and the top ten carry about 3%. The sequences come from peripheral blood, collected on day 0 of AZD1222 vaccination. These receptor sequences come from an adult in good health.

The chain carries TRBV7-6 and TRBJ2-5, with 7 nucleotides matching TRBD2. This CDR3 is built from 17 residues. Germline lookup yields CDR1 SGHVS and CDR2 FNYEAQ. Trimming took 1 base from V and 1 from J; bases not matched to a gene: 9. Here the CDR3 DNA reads TGTGCCAGCAGCTTAGTCGCCCGGACTAGGGGCCAAGAGACCCAGTACTTC. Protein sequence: CASSLVARTRGQETQYF.

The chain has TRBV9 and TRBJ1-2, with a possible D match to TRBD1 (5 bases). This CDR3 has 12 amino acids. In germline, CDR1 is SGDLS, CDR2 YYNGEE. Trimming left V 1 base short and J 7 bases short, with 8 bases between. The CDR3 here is CASSVSGFGYTF. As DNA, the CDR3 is TGTGCCAGCAGCGTATCAGGGTTTGGCTACACCTTC.

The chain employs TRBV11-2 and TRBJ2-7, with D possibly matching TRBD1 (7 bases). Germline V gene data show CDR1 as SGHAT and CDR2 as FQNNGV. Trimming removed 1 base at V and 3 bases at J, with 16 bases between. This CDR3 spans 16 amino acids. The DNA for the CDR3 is TGTGCCAGCAGCTTAGCTCGAGGAGGGGGCCTCTACGAGCAGTACTTC. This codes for CASSLARGGGLYEQYF.

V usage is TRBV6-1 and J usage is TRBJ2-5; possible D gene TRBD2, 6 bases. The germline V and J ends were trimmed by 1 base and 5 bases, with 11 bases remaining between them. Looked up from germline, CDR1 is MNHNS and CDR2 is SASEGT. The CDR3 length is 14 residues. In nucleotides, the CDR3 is TGTGCCAGCAGTGAAGATTGGGGGGTTGAGACCCAGTACTTC. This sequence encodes CASSEDWGVETQYF.

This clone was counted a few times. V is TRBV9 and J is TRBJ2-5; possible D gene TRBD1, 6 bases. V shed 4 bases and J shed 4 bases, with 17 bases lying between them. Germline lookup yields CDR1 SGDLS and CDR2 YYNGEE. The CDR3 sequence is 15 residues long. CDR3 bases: TGTGCCAGCAGCCCAAACGCAGGGGCTGGAGAGACCCAGTACTTC. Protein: CASSPNAGAGETQYF.

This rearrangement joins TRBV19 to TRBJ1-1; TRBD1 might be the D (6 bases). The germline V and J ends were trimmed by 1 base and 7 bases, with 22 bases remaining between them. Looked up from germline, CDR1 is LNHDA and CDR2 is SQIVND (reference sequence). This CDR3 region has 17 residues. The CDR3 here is CASSIVNGVGARGEAFF. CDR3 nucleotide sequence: TGTGCCAGTAGTATAGTCAACGGGGTGGGGGCAAGAGGTGAAGCTTTCTTT.

Here the CDR3 DNA reads TGTGCCAGCAGCTTGGGGACAGGAAGGGGTCAGTACTTC. Its protein product is CASSLGTGRGQYF. The V and J genes are TRBV5-6 and TRBJ2-4; the match to TRBD1 covers 7 bases. The trim removed 0 bases at V and 12 bases at J, leaving 6 bases unmatched. The CDR3 extends over 13 amino acids. CDR1 is SGHDT and CDR2 is YYEEEE in the germline V gene. Full variable domain (remainder filled in from reference TRBV5-6 and TRBJ2-4): DAGVTQSPTHLIKTRGQQVTLRCSPKSGHDTVSWYQQALGQGPQFIFQYYEEEERQRGNFPDRFSGHQFPNYSSELNVNALLLGDSALYLCASSLGTGRGQYFGAGTRLSVL.

CDR3: CASSQEGDWGETQYF. CDR3 DNA: TGCGCCAGCAGCCAAGAAGGGGATTGGGGGGAGACCCAGTACTTC. This sequence joins TRBV4-1 and TRBJ2-5; the D call may be TRBD1 or TRBD2 (5 bases each). CDR1 MGHRA and CDR2 YSYEKL come from the germline V gene. V lost 0 bases to trimming and J lost 5 bases, with 13 bases between them. This CDR3 comprises 15 residues.

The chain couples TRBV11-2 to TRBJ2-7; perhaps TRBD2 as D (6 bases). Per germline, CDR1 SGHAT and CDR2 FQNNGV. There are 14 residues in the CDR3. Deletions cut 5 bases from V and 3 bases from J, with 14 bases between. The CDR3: CASSLSRGLYEQYF. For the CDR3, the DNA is TGTGCCAGCAGCCTCTCAAGGGGACTCTACGAGCAGTACTTC.

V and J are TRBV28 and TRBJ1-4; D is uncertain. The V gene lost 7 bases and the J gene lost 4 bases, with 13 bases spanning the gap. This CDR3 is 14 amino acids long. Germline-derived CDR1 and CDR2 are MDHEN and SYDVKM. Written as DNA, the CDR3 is TGTGCCAGCACTCCGGGCACGTTTAATGAAAAACTGTTTTTT. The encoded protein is CASTPGTFNEKLFF. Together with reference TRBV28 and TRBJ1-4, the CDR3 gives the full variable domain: DVKVTQSSRYLVKRTGEKVFLECVQDMDHENMFWYRQDPGLGLRLIYFSYDVKMKEKGDIPEGYSVSREKKERFSLILESASTNQTSMYLCASTPGTFNEKLFFGSGTQLSVL.

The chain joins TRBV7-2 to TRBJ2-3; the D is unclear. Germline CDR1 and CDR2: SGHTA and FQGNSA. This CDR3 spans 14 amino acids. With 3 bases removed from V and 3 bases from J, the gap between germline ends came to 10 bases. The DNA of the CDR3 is TGTGCCAGCAGCTTTCGGAAAGAGACAGATACGCAGTATTTT. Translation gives CASSFRKETDTQYF.